These 5 T cell receptor beta chains were all obtained from the same sample, sequenced in a study of T-cell memory formation after mild COVID-19. In TCRdb, the 5' RACE reads were re-called with MiXCR into one record per CDR3 protein. The profile covers about 310,000 distinct CDR3 sequences, with approximately 16% appearing a single time and over 20% taken by the ten largest. The sequenced sample was PBMCs or a T cell subset sorted from them (not recorded which). The source is a man aged 18-30 years who had mild COVID-19 (a few samples of this study predate the infection). Cell type and time point are not known.

The chain recombines TRBV6-2 or TRBV6-3 with TRBJ2-4; the D is unclear. The CDR3 has 12 amino acids. The germline V and J ends were trimmed by 4 bases and 2 bases, with 3 bases remaining between them. Germline V gene data show CDR1 as MNHEY and CDR2 as SVGEGT. DNA of the CDR3: TGTGCCAGCAGTTTTACCAAAAACATTCAGTACTTC. Residues: CASSFTKNIQYF.

This clonotype was observed many times. This rearrangement joins TRBV7-6 to TRBJ2-5; the D gene could be TRBD1 or TRBD2 (6 bases each). The germline gives CDR1 SGHVS, CDR2 FNYEAQ. This CDR3 spans 12 amino acids. Trimming took 5 bases from V and 5 from J, leaving 9 bases between them. In DNA, the CDR3 is TGTGCCAGCAGCGGGGGGCGGGAGACCCAGTACTTC. Translated, it gives CASSGGRETQYF.

The chain uses TRBV18 and TRBJ1-2; TRBD1 might be the D (6 bases). The length of the CDR3 is 16 residues. Germline assignment: CDR1 KGHSH and CDR2 LQKENI. Trimming pared 3 bases from V and 0 bases from J, leaving 14 bases between. This chain's CDR3 is CASSPRTGLTNYGYTF. Here the CDR3 DNA reads TGTGCCAGCTCACCTCGAACAGGGCTGACTAACTATGGCTACACCTTC.

This clonotype was detected ten times or more. The chain is built from TRBV4-2 and TRBJ2-7, with TRBD1 as a possible D gene (5 bases). Looked up from germline, CDR1 is LGHNA and CDR2 is YNFKEQ. Trimming stripped 0 bases from V and 1 base from J, with 10 bases between. CDR3 length: 15 residues. As DNA, the CDR3 is TGTGCCAGCAGCCAAGAACAGGCAAATTCCTACGAGCAGTACTTC. Protein product: CASSQEQANSYEQYF.

There are a few counts of this clonotype. The J gene is TRBJ1-1, the V gene TRBV4-3; 8 bases map to TRBD1. The CDR3 contains 15 residues. CDR1 and CDR2 from the germline V gene are LGHNA and YSLEER. V gave up 1 base and J gave up 1 base; unmatched junction bases: 2. The CDR3 sequence is CASSQVGQGNTEAFF. In DNA form, the CDR3 reads TGCGCCAGCAGCCAAGTTGGACAGGGGAACACTGAAGCTTTCTTT.